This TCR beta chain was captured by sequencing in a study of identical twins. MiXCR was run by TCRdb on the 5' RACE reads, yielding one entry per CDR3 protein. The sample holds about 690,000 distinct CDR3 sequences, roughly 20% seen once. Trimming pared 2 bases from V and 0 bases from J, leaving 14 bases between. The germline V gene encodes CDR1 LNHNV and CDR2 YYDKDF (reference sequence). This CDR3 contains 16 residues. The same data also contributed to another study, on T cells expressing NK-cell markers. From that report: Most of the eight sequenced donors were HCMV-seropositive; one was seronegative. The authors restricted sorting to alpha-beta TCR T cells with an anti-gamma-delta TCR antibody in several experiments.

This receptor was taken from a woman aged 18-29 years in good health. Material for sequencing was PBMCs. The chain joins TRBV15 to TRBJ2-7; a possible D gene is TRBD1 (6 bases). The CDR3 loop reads CATSRLQGIISYEQYF. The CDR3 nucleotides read TGTGCCACCAGCAGATTACAGGGAATAATCTCCTACGAGCAGTACTTC.